This T cell receptor beta chain originates from a study of blood T cell repertoires in COVID-19 (dated by TCRdb to 2020 to 2021). About the study as a whole: Samples covering the acute and convalescent phases of COVID-19 were provided by collaborators in the United States, Italy and Spain. The material from the prospective study consisted of cDNA or gDNA derived from T cells, B-cell-depleted T cells, or PBMCs. Subjects who had been exposed to COVID-19, were actively infected with it, or had recovered from it provided the deeply sampled blood TCRbeta repertoires that made up the dataset. The repertoires were made available in a free public database intended to serve as a resource for research on the immune response to SARS-CoV-2. The samples were drawn from the first 160 participants of the ongoing ImmuneRACE study and from 1,254 subjects provided by 6 global collaborators. A de-identified subject ID, COVID-19 status, age in years and sex were almost always included in the sample metadata. Where available, HLA class I and class II types were obtained from metadata supplied by the sample provider rather than from assay-based typing.

Inclusive of the bounding cysteine and phenylalanine, the CDR3 is 17 residues long. The entry retains the CDR3 DNA only, 51 bases that are in frame from base 1. Here V drops 5 bases and J drops 4 bases, and the junction holds 13 bases not matched to any gene. The germline V gene yields MGHRA for CDR1 and YSYEKL for CDR2. TCRbeta CDR3 regions were amplified from genomic DNA by means of the immunoSEQ Assay, a bias-controlled multiplex PCR. Under the source paper's analysis protocol: Nucleated cell counts per sample were estimated from amplification of reference gene primers within the assay. To quantify the absolute abundance of each unique TCRbeta CDR3 rearrangement, sequence reads were collapsed and filtered. For each sample, productive Simpson clonality was calculated by taking the square root of Simpson's diversity index across productive rearrangements. Here the immuneACCESS table is served through TCRdb, limited to in-frame sequences with V and J called. Missing clones are a known gap in these copies; in checked studies unresolved V genes cover under half, and the rest lacks a known reason. That table gives V, J and clone size, and the DNA gave D and trimming. In this sample the table shows around 320,000 clones, 85% to 90% of which occur a single time. The top ten constitute 2.9% of the sample.

Results the study describes overall, beyond this receptor: How much clinical and demographic metadata was included differed by source and by participant, and the metadata was provided uncurated.

With regard to this clone: What antigen it recognizes has not been identified. Base-call qualities are not available, and no considerably larger clone is one nucleotide away.

Participants in the prospective study were enrolled through a virtual design, were aged roughly 18 to 95 years, and lived in roughly 25 United States geographic areas. In the prospective study, cohorts were assigned on the basis of participant-reported clinical history obtained from a screening survey and a study questionnaire. Exposed participants had been in contact with someone with a PCR-confirmed or clinician-diagnosed COVID-19 case within 2 weeks of study entry. Mobile phlebotomists in the prospective study collected whole blood, serum and a nasopharyngeal or oropharyngeal swab from every participant. Over an approximately 2-month period, participants in the prospective study had the option of providing additional blood draws and questionnaires. Before DNA extraction, blood samples from the prospective study were shipped at room temperature or frozen.

Sequencing was done on a sample of PBMCs or T cells enriched from blood (not recorded which). The chain employs TRBV4-1 and TRBJ1-5; 8 bases in the middle match TRBD1. The source of this sequence is a woman in her fifties or sixties who had been exposed to COVID-19. The CDR3 protein is CASSSQQGGGKNQPQHF. At the DNA level, the sequence is TGCGCCAGCAGCTCCCAACAGGGGGGAGGGAAAAATCAGCCCCAGCATTTT.